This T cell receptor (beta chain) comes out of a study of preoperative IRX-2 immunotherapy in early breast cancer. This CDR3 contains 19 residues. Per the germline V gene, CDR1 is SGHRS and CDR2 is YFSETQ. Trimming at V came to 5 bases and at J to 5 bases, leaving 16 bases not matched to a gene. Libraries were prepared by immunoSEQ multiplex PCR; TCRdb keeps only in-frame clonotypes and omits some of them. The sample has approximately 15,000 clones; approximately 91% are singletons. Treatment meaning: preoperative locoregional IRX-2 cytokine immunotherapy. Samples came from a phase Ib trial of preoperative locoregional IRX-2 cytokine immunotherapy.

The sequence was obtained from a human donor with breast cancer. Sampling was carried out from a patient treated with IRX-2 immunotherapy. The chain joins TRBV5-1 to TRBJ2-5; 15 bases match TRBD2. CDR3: CASRPSAGLAGGRGETQYF. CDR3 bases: TGCGCCAGCAGACCAAGCGCGGGACTAGCGGGGGGCCGAGGCGAGACCCAGTACTTC.